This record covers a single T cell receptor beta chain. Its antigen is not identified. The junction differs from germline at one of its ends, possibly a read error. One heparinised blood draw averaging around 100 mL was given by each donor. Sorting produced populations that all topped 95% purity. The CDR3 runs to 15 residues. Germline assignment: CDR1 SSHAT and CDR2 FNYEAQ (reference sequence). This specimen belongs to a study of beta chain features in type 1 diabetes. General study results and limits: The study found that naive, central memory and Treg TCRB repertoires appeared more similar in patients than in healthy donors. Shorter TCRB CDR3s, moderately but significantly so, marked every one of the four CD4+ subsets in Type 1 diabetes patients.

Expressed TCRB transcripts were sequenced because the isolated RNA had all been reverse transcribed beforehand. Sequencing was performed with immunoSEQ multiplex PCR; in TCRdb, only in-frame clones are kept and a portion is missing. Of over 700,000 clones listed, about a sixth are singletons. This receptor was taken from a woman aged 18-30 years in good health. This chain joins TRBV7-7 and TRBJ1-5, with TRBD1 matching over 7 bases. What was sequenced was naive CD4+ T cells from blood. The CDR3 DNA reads TGTGCTAGCAGCGTAAGACAGGGAGGTTTGCAGCCCCAGCATTTT. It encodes CASSVRQGGLQPQHF.